What follows are 13 T cell receptor beta chains derived from one specimen sequenced in a study of cytomegalovirus exposure and HLA in healthy donors. Amplification used 60 Vbeta primers and 13 Jbeta primers. Only in-frame clones appear in the TCRdb table, and some are missing; sequencing was by immunoSEQ multiplex PCR. The data hold under 200,000 clones, with approximately 80% observed a single time. Sequencing used PBMCs. Every receptor here comes from a middle-aged man in good health and CMV-seropositive.

The chain carries TRBV5-8 and TRBJ2-3, with D perhaps TRBD2 (6 bases). The CDR3 has 16 residues. V gave up 7 bases and J gave up 2 bases, with 20 bases separating them. The germline V gene encodes CDR1 SGHTS and CDR2 YDEGEE. CDR3 residues: CASEKGGTGPTDTQYF. The CDR3 region has the DNA TGTGCCAGCGAAAAGGGCGGGACGGGACCCACAGATACGCAGTATTTT. Full variable domain (outside the CDR3, taken from reference TRBV5-8 and TRBJ2-3): EAGVTQSPTHLIKTRGQQATLRCSPISGHTSVYWYQQALGLGLQFLLWYDEGEERNRGNFPPRFSGRQFPNYSSELNVNALELEDSALYLCASEKGGTGPTDTQYFGPGTRLTVL.

V and J are TRBV2 and TRBJ2-1; perhaps TRBD1 as D (6 bases). The CDR3 has 15 residues. Trimming stripped 1 base from V and 1 base from J, with 8 bases between. Germline V CDR1 and CDR2: SNHLY, FYNNEI. This CDR3 is CASSEVQGSYNEQFF. CDR3 coding DNA: TGTGCCAGCAGTGAAGTACAGGGATCCTACAATGAGCAGTTCTTC.

This clone showed up just once. V is TRBV2 and J is TRBJ2-7; TRBD2 matches 10 bases. Germline values: CDR1 SNHLY, CDR2 FYNNEI. Unmatched junction bases numbered 8, after V lost 6 bases and J lost 3 bases. CDR3 length equals 15 residues. The CDR3 reads CASRPLAGELYEQYF. As DNA, the CDR3 is TGTGCCAGCAGGCCTCTAGCGGGGGAACTCTACGAGCAGTACTTC.

This chain links TRBV7-2 with TRBJ2-5; 7 bases agree with TRBD1. V trimming: 5 bases; J trimming: 2 bases; junction bases outside the gene matches: 5. This CDR3 is built from 14 residues. The germline CDR1 and CDR2 sequences are SGHTA and FQGNSA. CDR3: CASSRRGSQETQYF. The CDR3, as DNA: TGTGCCAGCAGCCGCAGGGGGTCGCAAGAGACCCAGTACTTC.

This rearrangement joins TRBV9 to TRBJ1-5; a weak D match, TRBD1 (5 bases). Germline CDR1 and CDR2: SGDLS and YYNGEE. V dropped 1 base and J dropped 0 bases, with 8 bases sitting between them. The CDR3 consists of 15 residues. CDR3 amino acids: CASSVTDSSNQPQHF. The CDR3 nucleotides read TGTGCCAGCAGCGTAACCGACAGTAGCAATCAGCCCCAGCATTTT.

This chain uses TRBV28 with TRBJ2-7, with a weak D call TRBD1 (5 bases). Germline CDR1 and CDR2: MDHEN and SYDVKM. V was pared by 6 bases and J by 4 bases, with 10 bases between. The CDR3 totals 12 residues. The CDR3 spells CASRRKGYEQYF. DNA for the CDR3: TGTGCCAGCAGGCGTAAGGGGTACGAGCAGTACTTC.

The chain's CDR3 is CASSLGLAGGPEETQYF. The CDR3 nucleotides read TGTGCCAGCAGCTTGGGACTAGCGGGAGGGCCGGAAGAGACCCAGTACTTC. The V call is TRBV5-5, the J call TRBJ2-5; 14 positions agree with TRBD2. This CDR3 region has 17 residues. CDR1 SGHKS and CDR2 YYEKEE come from the germline V gene (reference sequence). Trimming at V came to 0 bases and at J to 3 bases, leaving 4 bases not matched to a gene.

The chain is built from TRBV10-3 and TRBJ1-1; D ambiguous. Deletions cut 0 bases from V and 5 bases from J, with 10 bases between. This CDR3 comprises 14 residues. Per germline, CDR1 ENHRY and CDR2 SYGVKD. The CDR3 here is CAISESLPGTEAFF. The DNA of the CDR3 is TGTGCCATCAGTGAGTCCCTCCCCGGGACTGAAGCTTTCTTT.

This rearrangement joins TRBV7-9 to TRBJ2-7, with 9 nucleotides matching TRBD2. Losses at the gene ends were 5 bases for V and 0 bases for J; bases not matched to a gene: 5. Germline CDR1 is SEHNR and CDR2 is FQNEAQ (reference sequence). This CDR3 region has 15 residues. The CDR3 nucleotides read TGTGCCAGCAGCAGCGGGGGGTTGAGCTCCTACGAGCAGTACTTC. Amino acid sequence: CASSSGGLSSYEQYF. Filled out from reference TRBV7-9 and TRBJ2-7, the complete variable domain reads DTGVSQNPRHKITKRGQNVTFRCDPISEHNRLYWYRQTLGQGPEFLTYFQNEAQLEKSRLLSDRFSAERPKGSFSTLEIQRTEQGDSAMYLCASSSGGLSSYEQYFGPGTRLTVT.

The rearrangement joins TRBV5-1 to TRBJ2-1, with TRBD2 matching over 14 bases. Germline CDR1 reads SGHRS; CDR2 reads YFSETQ. Trimming removed 3 bases from V and 0 bases from J; junction bases left unmatched: 8. The CDR3 is 19 amino acids. Here the CDR3 reads CASSWPPGLAGDSYNEQFF. The CDR3, as DNA: TGCGCCAGCAGCTGGCCCCCGGGACTAGCGGGGGACTCCTACAATGAGCAGTTCTTC.

The chain has TRBV7-2 and TRBJ2-1; 12 positions agree with TRBD2. The CDR3 sequence is 17 residues long. CDR1 is SGHTA, CDR2 FQGNSA, per germline. V gave up 3 bases and J gave up 7 bases; unmatched junction bases: 10. The CDR3 nucleotides are TGTGCCAGCAGCTTGGCCGTCCTAGCGGGAGGGGGGAATGAGCAGTTCTTC. This encodes CASSLAVLAGGGNEQFF.

The chain has TRBV5-1 and TRBJ2-1; TRBD2 matches 8 bases. V was pared by 2 bases and J by 9 bases, with 7 bases of the junction left unmatched. The CDR3 has 14 residues. CDR1 is SGHRS, CDR2 YFSETQ, per germline. Here the CDR3 reads CASSFDAGGGEQFF. The CDR3 DNA follows: TGCGCCAGCAGCTTTGATGCGGGGGGTGGTGAGCAGTTCTTC.

The chain recombines TRBV18 with TRBJ2-1; D perhaps matches TRBD1 (6 bases). The CDR3 is 16 residues long. The ends were cut back, 3 bases at V and 7 bases at J, with 19 bases in the middle. CDR1 KGHSH and CDR2 LQKENI come from the germline V gene. For the CDR3, the DNA is TGTGCCAGCTCACCTGTACTAGGGGGTCGAGGGAATGAGCAGTTCTTC. This codes for CASSPVLGGRGNEQFF.